This T cell receptor beta chain emerged from a study of response to subunit inactivated influenza vaccine. Study-wide points: Only a handful of new T cells, the authors suggested, are recruited with each seasonal influenza vaccination.

This clonotype was seen a handful of times. Its antigen is not identified. With 6 bases removed from V and 10 bases from J, the gap between germline ends came to 19 bases. This CDR3 has 13 residues. MiXCR, run by TCRdb on the RT-PCR reads, gives a single entry per CDR3 protein. Here the sample spans 490,000 or so distinct CDR3 sequences, 6.5% to 8% being singletons. Source: PBMCs from blood, taken roughly 24 months after vaccination. The TCR was taken from a man between 50 and 69 years old who received an inactivated influenza vaccine. The chain employs TRBV12-3 or TRBV12-4 and TRBJ2-7; D perhaps matches TRBD2 (6 bases). The CDR3 protein is CASRKGLAELQYF. CDR3 sequence (DNA): TGTGCCAGCAGGAAGGGGTTAGCGGAGTTACAGTACTTC.